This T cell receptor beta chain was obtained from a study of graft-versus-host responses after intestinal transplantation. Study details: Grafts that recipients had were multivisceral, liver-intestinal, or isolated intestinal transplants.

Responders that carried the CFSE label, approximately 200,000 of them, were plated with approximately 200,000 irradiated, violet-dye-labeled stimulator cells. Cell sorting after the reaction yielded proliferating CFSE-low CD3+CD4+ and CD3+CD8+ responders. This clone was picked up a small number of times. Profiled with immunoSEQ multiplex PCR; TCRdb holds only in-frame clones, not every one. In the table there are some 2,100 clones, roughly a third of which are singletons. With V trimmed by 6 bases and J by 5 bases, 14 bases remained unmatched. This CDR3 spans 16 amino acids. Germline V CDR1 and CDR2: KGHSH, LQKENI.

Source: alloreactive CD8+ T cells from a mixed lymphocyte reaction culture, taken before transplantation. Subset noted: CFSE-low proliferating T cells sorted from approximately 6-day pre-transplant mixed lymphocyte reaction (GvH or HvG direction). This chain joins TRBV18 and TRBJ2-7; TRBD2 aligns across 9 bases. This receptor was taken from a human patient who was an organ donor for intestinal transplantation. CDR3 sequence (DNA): TGTGCCAGCTCGCCCTTTCTAGCGGGGTTGGCGGACGAGCAGTACTTC. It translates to CASSPFLAGLADEQYF.